Each of the 20 T cell receptor beta chains below was sequenced from the same sample in a study of cytomegalovirus exposure and HLA in healthy donors. Researchers ran the PCR with 60 Vbeta and 13 Jbeta primers. Sequencing was performed with immunoSEQ multiplex PCR; in TCRdb, only in-frame clones are kept and a portion is missing. This sample yields some 150,000 clones, of which 87% are seen a single time; 0.75% to 0.95% belongs to the top ten. The sequenced material came from PBMCs. The receptors were gathered from a woman aged 25 to 39 in good health and CMV-seronegative.

V is TRBV19 and J is TRBJ2-2, with a possible D match to TRBD1 (6 bases). The V end was cut by 5 bases, the J end by 4 bases, with 14 bases between. Germline CDR1 LNHDA, CDR2 SQIVND (reference sequence). CDR3 size: 15 residues. The CDR3 DNA reads TGTGCCAGTAGTTCCTCACAGGGTCCCACCGGGGAGCTGTTTTTT. Its translation: CASSSSQGPTGELFF.

V and J are TRBV5-5 and TRBJ2-3, with 7 nucleotides matching TRBD2. Germline V gene data show CDR1 as SGHKS and CDR2 as YYEKEE (reference sequence). V was clipped by 4 bases and J by 1 base; unmatched bases: 15. The CDR3 sequence is 18 residues long. CDR3 residues: CASSLWGDSSGGTDTQYF. The CDR3 nucleotides read TGTGCCAGCAGCCTCTGGGGGGACTCGAGCGGGGGCACAGATACGCAGTATTTT. Using reference TRBV5-5 and TRBJ2-3 for the parts outside the CDR3, the full variable domain is DAGVTQSPTHLIKTRGQQVTLRCSPISGHKSVSWYQQVLGQGPQFIFQYYEKEERGRGNFPDRFSARQFPNYSSELNVNALLLGDSALYLCASSLWGDSSGGTDTQYFGPGTRLTVL.

The chain joins TRBV5-6 to TRBJ1-2, with a tentative D call TRBD1 (5 bases). The V end was cut by 2 bases, the J end by 8 bases, with 13 bases between. This CDR3 is 13 amino acids long. From germline, CDR1 is SGHDT and CDR2 YYEEEE. The CDR3 DNA sequence: TGTGCCAGCAGCTTACAAGGGGCGAACGGCTACACCTTC. Translation: CASSLQGANGYTF.

The V call is TRBV27, the J call TRBJ2-3; 12 bases map to TRBD2. Unmatched junction bases numbered 10, after V lost 6 bases and J lost 0 bases. In germline, CDR1 is MNHEY, CDR2 SMNVEV (reference sequence). This CDR3 has 18 amino acids. The CDR3 coding sequence is TGTGCCAGCAGGGTGGGACTAGCGGGCCGATCTAGCACAGATACGCAGTATTTT. Its protein is CASRVGLAGRSSTDTQYF.

The chain recombines TRBV29-1 with TRBJ2-1, with D possibly being TRBD2 (5 bases). The length of the CDR3 is 14 residues. In germline, CDR1 is SQVTM, CDR2 ANQGSEA. The V gene lost 4 bases and the J gene lost 2 bases, with 12 bases spanning the gap. The CDR3: CSVGSGSAYNEQFF. The CDR3 DNA is TGCAGCGTTGGAAGTGGGAGCGCCTACAATGAGCAGTTCTTC.

The chain has TRBV27 and TRBJ2-5; TRBD2 agrees at 7 bases. CDR1 and CDR2 from the germline V gene are MNHEY and SMNVEV (reference sequence). This CDR3 is built from 15 residues. Trimming cost V 2 bases and J 5 bases; bases outside gene matches: 8. The CDR3 coding sequence is TGTGCCAGCAGTTTAAAGCGGGGCGGAAGGGAGACCCAGTACTTC. Its protein is CASSLKRGGRETQYF.

Written as DNA, the CDR3 is TGTGCCAGCACCCTTTCCGCAGGGGGGTTCGCGAACACCGGGGAGCTGTTTTTT. It specifies CASTLSAGGFANTGELFF. The genes are TRBV9 and TRBJ2-2; possibly TRBD1 for D (7 bases). V lost 6 bases, J lost 0 bases, and 21 bases lay in between. The CDR3 extends over 18 amino acids. The V gene's germline CDR1 is SGDLS and CDR2 YYNGEE.

The J gene is TRBJ2-7, the V gene TRBV6-1, with 9 bases fitting TRBD1. The V gene's germline CDR1 is MNHNS and CDR2 SASEGT. This CDR3 comprises 14 residues. V dropped 4 bases and J dropped 2; count of bases not matched to a gene: 3. CDR3 in DNA: TGTGCCAGCAGTGCGGGACAGGGTGCCTACGAGCAGTACTTC. Encoded protein: CASSAGQGAYEQYF.

The V gene is TRBV20-1, the J gene TRBJ2-3, with D hard to call. The germline gives CDR1 DFQATT, CDR2 SNEGSKA (reference sequence). V was shortened by 3 bases and J by 5 bases, with 6 bases between the two germline ends. The CDR3 runs 11 residues. The CDR3 nucleotides are TGCAGTGCTAGTGCAGTAGATACGCAGTATTTT. This codes for CSASAVDTQYF.

V usage is TRBV30 and J usage is TRBJ2-2; 10 bases fit TRBD1. The CDR3 has 14 amino acids. Germline V lookup: CDR1 GTSNPN, CDR2 SVGIG (reference sequence). The CDR3 protein is CVLETGGYTGELFF. CDR3 bases: TGTGTCTTGGAGACAGGGGGCTACACCGGGGAGCTGTTTTTT.

This chain joins TRBV5-6 and TRBJ2-1; 15 bases align to TRBD2. V lost 4 bases and J lost 0; bases outside the gene matches: 8. CDR3 length: 19 residues. Germline V gene data show CDR1 as SGHDT and CDR2 as YYEEEE. CDR3 residues: CASSIRTSGGASSYNEQFF. DNA of the CDR3: TGTGCCAGCAGCATACGGACTAGCGGGGGGGCGAGCTCCTACAATGAGCAGTTCTTC.

This clone has just a few counts. The chain combines TRBV4-1 with TRBJ1-5; no reliable D call. This CDR3 comprises 14 residues. Germline V CDR1 and CDR2: MGHRA, YSYEKL. V gave up 1 base and J gave up 2 bases, with 6 bases separating them. DNA of the CDR3: TGCGCCAGCAGCCAAGCGCAGGGCAATCAGCCCCAGCATTTT. Its protein product is CASSQAQGNQPQHF.

V is TRBV2 and J is TRBJ2-3; D is unresolved. From germline, CDR1 is SNHLY and CDR2 FYNNEI. Trimming left V 4 bases short and J 9 bases short, with 14 bases between. CDR3 length: 13 residues. CDR3 DNA sequence: TGTGCCAGCAGTGGGCCTAGTACGGTAACGCAGTATTTT. As protein: CASSGPSTVTQYF.

This chain links TRBV5-5 with TRBJ1-5; 9 nucleotides match TRBD1. The germline V gene encodes CDR1 SGHKS and CDR2 YYEKEE (reference sequence). The CDR3 spans 15 residues. The junction had 7 bases not matched to a gene; V was cut back by 4 bases and J by 5 bases. The CDR3 here is CASSPGQGRDQPQHF. The DNA of the CDR3 is TGTGCCAGCAGCCCAGGACAGGGGAGGGATCAGCCCCAGCATTTT.

A single count supports this clone. This chain links TRBV7-2 with TRBJ1-5; 9 bases match TRBD1. The CDR3 sequence is 17 residues long. Germline V gene lookup returns CDR1 SGHTA and CDR2 FQGNSA. After removal of 5 bases from V and 7 bases from J, the junction contained 15 bases not matched to a gene. The CDR3 loop is CASSRSGTGYIWQPQHF. The CDR3 DNA is TGTGCCAGCAGCCGCTCAGGGACAGGGTATATTTGGCAGCCCCAGCATTTT. Full variable domain (missing parts from reference TRBV7-2 and TRBJ1-5): GAGVSQSPSNKVTEKGKDVELRCDPISGHTALYWYRQSLGQGLEFLIYFQGNSAPDKSGLPSDRFSAERTGGSVSTLTIQRTQQEDSAVYLCASSRSGTGYIWQPQHFGDGTRLSIL.

The V and J genes are TRBV28 and TRBJ1-2, with D uncertain. The CDR3 has 13 amino acids. Trimming cost V 6 bases and J 2 bases, with 10 bases left between them. Per the germline V gene, CDR1 is MDHEN and CDR2 is SYDVKM. The CDR3 DNA reads TGTGCCAGCAGACGGGGAGGGAACTATGGCTACACCTTC. Encoded protein: CASRRGGNYGYTF.

The chain uses TRBV5-6 and TRBJ2-5; D possibly corresponds to TRBD2 (5 bases). V lost 6 bases and J 3 bases, leaving 12 bases between the germline ends. The CDR3 contains 13 residues. Germline V lookup: CDR1 SGHDT, CDR2 YYEEEE. CDR3 protein: CASKERLEETQYF. The CDR3 DNA follows: TGTGCCAGCAAAGAGCGGCTTGAAGAGACCCAGTACTTC.

The chain joins TRBV4-1 to TRBJ2-5; D possibly corresponds to TRBD1 (5 bases). The CDR3 extends over 18 amino acids. Germline assignment: CDR1 MGHRA and CDR2 YSYEKL. V gave up 0 bases and J gave up 1 base, with 18 bases separating them. CDR3 region: CASSQDFRAETRQETQYF. For the CDR3, the DNA is TGCGCCAGCAGCCAAGATTTCAGGGCGGAAACTCGCCAAGAGACCCAGTACTTC.

The CDR3 DNA reads TGTGCCAGCAGCTCGACAGAGAACACTGAAGCTTTCTTT. Protein product: CASSSTENTEAFF. The chain recombines TRBV11-1 with TRBJ1-1; possible D gene TRBD1, 5 bases. The V and J ends lost 4 bases and 1 base respectively, with 7 bases between them. The germline gives CDR1 SGHAT, CDR2 FQDESV (reference sequence). The CDR3 has 13 residues.

The chain has TRBV9 and TRBJ2-6; weak D call: TRBD1 (5 bases). The germline CDR1 and CDR2 sequences are SGDLS and YYNGEE. This CDR3 comprises 17 residues. The germline V and J ends were trimmed by 3 bases and 0 bases, with 13 bases remaining between them. In DNA form, the CDR3 reads TGTGCCAGCAGCGGGGGTGGGGCTCTCTCTGGGGCCAACGTCCTGACTTTC. Protein product: CASSGGGALSGANVLTF.